This T cell receptor (beta chain) was sequenced for a study of Ad26.COV2.S vaccination and SARS-CoV-2 variants. Across the study: Donor participated within the Ad26.COV2.S arm of the COV1001 trial.

The treatment is: 19 received Ad26.COV2.S at low or high dose, single or two shots; about 5 received placebo; per-sample allocation not given. The samples date from day 63 after the first vaccine or placebo injection. Measured with immunoSEQ multiplex PCR; TCRdb has only the in-frame clones, and not every one. Altogether 350,000 to 500,000 clones are present, less than 95% being singletons, with the ten largest covering about 4.5%. The TCR was taken from a person aged 18 to 65 who received the Ad26.COV2.S COVID-19 vaccine or a placebo. The material sequenced was peripheral blood, taken in a trial of Ad26.COV2.S vaccine versus placebo.

The CDR3 sequence is CASRGGRGDTQYF. The CDR3 region has the DNA TGTGCCAGCAGAGGGGGGAGAGGGGATACGCAGTATTTT. The rearrangement links TRBV9 to TRBJ2-3; D may be TRBD1 or TRBD2 (6 bases each). Per the germline V gene, CDR1 is SGDLS and CDR2 is YYNGEE. The CDR3 is 13 residues long. With 5 bases removed from V and 6 bases from J, the gap between germline ends came to 13 bases.